These 15 T cell receptor beta chains were all obtained from the same sample, sequenced in a study of blood T cell repertoires in COVID-19. Profiled with immunoSEQ multiplex PCR; TCRdb holds only in-frame clones, not every one. The data contain approximately 180,000 clones, 70% to 90% of them seen just once; the ten biggest clones take up approximately 11%. The sequencing sample was made of peripheral blood. The receptors come from a human donor with active or convalescent COVID-19. The donor label of this sample is uncertain.

Of note for this clone: The junction departs from the called germline gene at one end, perhaps through a read error. This chain links TRBV3-1 (or the pseudogene TRBV3-2) with TRBJ1-5; TRBD1 might be the D (5 bases). The germline CDR1 and CDR2 sequences are LGHDT and YNNKEL (reference sequence). The CDR3 is made up of 12 amino acids. In DNA form, the CDR3 reads TGTGCCAGCAGCTCTGGACAATCGGCCACTCTTTTT. As protein: CASSSGQSATLF.

V gene TRBV7-9 combines with J gene TRBJ1-4; D is undetermined. The ends were cut back, 8 bases at V and 2 bases at J, with 12 bases in the middle. CDR1 and CDR2 (germline): SEHNR, FQNEAQ (reference sequence). The CDR3 contains 14 residues. Here the CDR3 reads CASLSAGTNEKLFF. The CDR3 DNA sequence: TGTGCCAGCCTATCCGCGGGGACTAATGAAAAACTGTTTTTT.

This sequence joins TRBV11-2 and TRBJ1-6; the match to TRBD1 covers 7 bases. The CDR3 loop spans 14 amino acids. From germline, CDR1 is SGHAT and CDR2 FQNNGV. Germline trimming cut 4 bases from V and 8 bases from J; bases unmatched to any gene: 5. CDR3 nucleotide sequence: TGTGCCAGCAGCTGGGGGACAGCTCATTCACCCCTCCACTTT. Protein sequence: CASSWGTAHSPLHF.

This clone has only one observation. The chain recombines TRBV5-1 with TRBJ2-1; unclear D gene. The germline CDR1 and CDR2 sequences are SGHRS and YFSETQ. The CDR3 contains 17 residues. V lost 2 bases to trimming and J lost 1 base, with 16 bases between them. CDR3 DNA sequence: TGCGCCAGCAGCTTCTCTACCGAAGCGAGGTCCTACAATGAGCAGTTCTTC. Translating it yields CASSFSTEARSYNEQFF.

The chain uses TRBV2 and TRBJ2-7; TRBD2 aligns across 9 bases. This CDR3 spans 14 amino acids. Germline assignment: CDR1 SNHLY and CDR2 FYNNEI. J gave up 4 bases and V 7 bases, and 8 bases lay outside the gene matches. CDR3 sequence reads: CASTVVAGVYEQYF. The CDR3 DNA is TGTGCCAGCACGGTAGTAGCGGGAGTGTACGAGCAGTACTTC.

Only a few counts were recorded for this clone. The chain uses TRBV5-1 and TRBJ2-5, with 7 bases that match TRBD2. V lost 0 bases, J lost 2 bases, and 4 bases stayed unmatched. The CDR3 contains 15 residues. CDR1 SGHRS and CDR2 YFSETQ come from the germline V gene. Here the CDR3 reads CASSLDGTTQETQYF. As DNA, the CDR3 is TGCGCCAGCAGCTTGGATGGGACTACTCAAGAGACCCAGTACTTC.

This rearrangement joins TRBV5-1 to TRBJ2-7, with TRBD1 identical over 10 bases. This CDR3 has 15 amino acids. Germline V gene lookup returns CDR1 SGHRS and CDR2 YFSETQ. Germline trimming cut 4 bases from V and 3 bases from J; bases unmatched to any gene: 7. The DNA of the CDR3 is TGCGCCAGCAGCAGTCCTGGGACAGGGGACTACGAGCAGTACTTC. It yields the protein CASSSPGTGDYEQYF.

V gene TRBV10-3 combines with J gene TRBJ1-1; no reliable D call. V lost 0 bases, J lost 8 bases, and 4 bases lay in between. The germline V gene has CDR1 ENHRY and CDR2 SYGVKD. CDR3 length: 11 residues. The CDR3 is CAISESREAFF. CDR3 DNA: TGTGCCATCAGTGAGTCCAGGGAAGCTTTCTTT.

V and J are TRBV7-9 and TRBJ2-7; maybe TRBD2 (6 bases). V was pared by 3 bases and J by 6 bases, with 15 bases between. Germline V gene sequence: CDR1 SEHNR, CDR2 FQNEAQ (reference sequence). CDR3 length equals 14 residues. CDR3 residues: CASSFAGKTPEQYF. In nucleotides, the CDR3 is TGTGCCAGCAGCTTTGCGGGGAAGACTCCCGAGCAGTACTTC.

This chain uses TRBV6-5 with TRBJ2-2, with 9 bases that match TRBD1. The CDR3 sequence is 16 residues long. J was trimmed by 6 bases and V by 0 bases; bases with no gene match: 5. Germline loops: CDR1 MNHEY, CDR2 SVGAGI. The CDR3 nucleotides read TGTGCCAGCAGTTACTCTGCAACAGGGGGCTCCGGGGAGCTGTTTTTT. Protein product: CASSYSATGGSGELFF.

The V gene is TRBV7-2, the J gene TRBJ2-7; 8 positions agree with TRBD2. Trimming cost V 5 bases and J 0 bases; bases outside gene matches: 3. The CDR3 consists of 14 residues. Germline CDR1 SGHTA, CDR2 FQGNSA. The CDR3 protein is CASSASGGSYEQYF. CDR3 bases: TGTGCCAGCAGCGCAAGCGGGGGCTCCTACGAGCAGTACTTC.

This clone was counted between two and nine times. Written as DNA, the CDR3 is TGTGCCAGCAGTCCGTCCGGGAGAGATAATTCACCCCTCCACTTT. This gives the protein CASSPSGRDNSPLHF. The chain carries TRBV27 and TRBJ1-6; D is uncertain. The CDR3 consists of 15 residues. Germline values: CDR1 MNHEY, CDR2 SMNVEV (reference sequence). Trimming removed 5 bases at V and 5 bases at J, with 13 bases between.

The rearrangement links TRBV7-9 to TRBJ1-1; no firm D call. The CDR3 is 15 amino acids. From germline, CDR1 is SEHNR and CDR2 FQNEAQ (reference sequence). The germline V and J ends were trimmed by 7 bases and 1 base, with 16 bases remaining between them. Written as DNA, the CDR3 is TGTGCCAGCACGGAGCGGCGCGGTGGGAACACTGAAGCTTTCTTT. Translating it yields CASTERRGGNTEAFF.

This chain connects TRBV10-3 to TRBJ1-3; tentative D call: TRBD1 (6 bases). CDR3 size: 15 residues. Trimming removed 0 bases at V and 6 bases at J, with 12 bases between. Germline CDR1 ENHRY, CDR2 SYGVKD. CDR3 amino acids: CAISESARGTNTIYF. CDR3 in DNA: TGTGCCATCAGTGAGTCCGCCAGGGGTACAAACACCATATATTTT.

V usage is TRBV10-2 and J usage is TRBJ1-1, with TRBD1 matching over 7 bases. V lost 4 bases to trimming and J lost 4 bases; unmatched junction nucleotides: 6. Germline loops: CDR1 WSHSY, CDR2 SAAADI. The CDR3 sequence is 14 residues long. The CDR3, as DNA: TGCGCCAGCAGTGGGAAGGGGGCCGGCACTGAAGCTTTCTTT. Translation gives CASSGKGAGTEAFF.